The clone carrying this T cell receptor beta chain was observed a few times. TCRdb reprocessed the RACE reads via MiXCR and lists one record per CDR3 protein. In the table there are about 160,000 distinct CDR3 sequences, approximately 30% of which are singletons. The source of the sample is a study of human T cells and chemical hapten exposure. Time point denoted: patch test 3, about 24 weeks after DPC sensitization. Treatment defined: therapeutic diphenylcyclopropenone sensitization with weekly scalp DPC. Trimming removed 6 bases from V and 0 bases from J, with 8 bases in between. Germline V gives CDR1 MNHEY, CDR2 SVGAGI. The CDR3 length is 13 residues.

V and J are TRBV6-5 and TRBJ1-1, with D hard to call. The material was whole blood, obtained in connection with sensitization to the hapten diphenylcyclopropenone (DPC). The sequence was collected from a woman aged 18-29 years with alopecia areata. Some clones in this sample may be carry-over from other donors' samples. Written as DNA, the CDR3 is TGTGCCAGCAGGCCTCAGATGAACACTGAAGCTTTCTTT. Translated, it gives CASRPQMNTEAFF.